This T cell receptor (beta chain) was profiled in a study of cytomegalovirus exposure and HLA in healthy donors. The study's findings and limits: Later analysis identified a missense DCLRE1C variant that was linked to TCR beta V- and J-gene trimming. Common viral pathogens were later found to be apparently linked to several of the most significant clusters.

The primer mix had 60 Vbeta and 13 Jbeta primers. The data were produced by immunoSEQ multiplex PCR, yet TCRdb's version contains in-frame clones alone and is incomplete. The top ten hold 1.5% of the sample, which has approximately 160,000 clones, approximately 82% seen once. Per germline, CDR1 DFQATT and CDR2 SNEGSKA (reference sequence). Trimming stripped 6 bases from V and 9 bases from J, with 14 bases between. This CDR3 has 11 residues. About this clone itself: Its specificity is unknown.

Source material: PBMCs. The V and J genes are TRBV20-1 and TRBJ1-1; no clear D gene. This sequence was found in a male donor in good health and CMV-seronegative. The CDR3 region has the DNA TGCAGTGCCAAGCGGAGTCTGAAAGCTTTCTTT. Its translation is CSAKRSLKAFF.